The 11 T cell receptor beta chains reported below all come from one sample, sequenced in a study of blood T cell repertoires in COVID-19. Assay: immunoSEQ multiplex PCR; the TCRdb copy retains only in-frame clones and omits some. Altogether 250,000 to 350,000 clones are present, 88% being singletons, with the ten largest covering about 7%. The sequenced sample consisted of peripheral blood. The origin of the receptors is a woman aged 25-40 years who had recovered from COVID-19.

The chain uses TRBV24-1 and TRBJ2-2, with TRBD1 matching over 9 bases. Germline V gene lookup returns CDR1 KGHDR and CDR2 SFDVKD. The CDR3 is made up of 17 amino acids. V lost 5 bases to trimming and J lost 4 bases; unmatched junction nucleotides: 10. The CDR3: CATSALGQGPTTGELFF. The CDR3 DNA follows: TGTGCCACCAGTGCCCTGGGACAGGGCCCGACCACCGGGGAGCTGTTTTTT.

In its sample, this clone was seen once. The chain recombines TRBV7-3 with TRBJ2-1, with TRBD1 matching 8 bases. The ends lost 5 bases at V and 3 bases at J; junction bases unmatched: 6. CDR3 length: 15 amino acids. The germline gives CDR1 SGHTA, CDR2 FQGTGA. CDR3 coding DNA: TGTGCCAGCAGCCGGGGGACAGGCCACTACAATGAGCAGTTCTTC. This gives the protein CASSRGTGHYNEQFF.

This rearrangement joins TRBV27 to TRBJ1-1; 9 bases line up with TRBD1. CDR1 is MNHEY, CDR2 SMNVEV, per germline (reference sequence). The CDR3 has 13 amino acids. V trimming: 9 bases; J trimming: 4 bases; junction bases outside the gene matches: 6. CDR3 protein: CASGTGGGTEAFF. CDR3 sequence (DNA): TGTGCCAGTGGAACAGGGGGCGGCACTGAAGCTTTCTTT.

The gene calls are TRBV15 and TRBJ2-2; D perhaps matches TRBD1 (6 bases). The CDR3 has 15 residues. V shed 6 bases and J shed 7 bases, with 18 bases lying between them. Looked up from germline, CDR1 is LNHNV and CDR2 is YYDKDF (reference sequence). The CDR3 loop is CATRNDRRQDGELFF. The CDR3 DNA reads as TGTGCCACCAGAAACGACCGACGACAGGACGGGGAGCTGTTTTTT.

The CDR3 DNA reads TGTGCCAGCAGCTTGGACCGACAGGGGTGGGGCACTGAAGCTTTCTTT. The encoded protein is CASSLDRQGWGTEAFF. This chain uses TRBV5-4 with TRBJ1-1, with 8 bases lining up with TRBD1. Per the germline V gene, CDR1 is SGHNT and CDR2 is YYREEE (reference sequence). There are 16 residues in the CDR3. V lost 0 bases to trimming and J lost 4 bases; unmatched junction nucleotides: 8.

V is TRBV6-2 or TRBV6-3 and J is TRBJ2-7; 10 bases align to TRBD1. V shed 5 bases and J 6 bases; nucleotides not matched to a gene: 10. Germline CDR1 is MNHEY and CDR2 is SVGEGT. The CDR3 length is 15 residues. CDR3 sequence: CASSPPGQGLREQYF. DNA of the CDR3: TGTGCCAGCAGTCCCCCGGGACAGGGGCTACGCGAGCAGTACTTC.

The rearrangement links TRBV3-1 (or the pseudogene TRBV3-2) to TRBJ2-5, with TRBD1 as a possible D gene (6 bases). Per the germline V gene, CDR1 is LGHDT and CDR2 is YNNKEL (reference sequence). V was shortened by 1 base and J by 2 bases, with 11 bases between the two germline ends. The CDR3 runs 15 residues. CDR3 DNA: TGTGCCAGCAGCCAAGTTCCGGGGACACAAGAGACCCAGTACTTC. It yields the protein CASSQVPGTQETQYF.

This clone has ten or more counts. V and J are TRBV18 and TRBJ1-5; perhaps TRBD1 as D (6 bases). There are 13 residues in the CDR3. The V and J ends lost 3 bases and 5 bases respectively, with 8 bases between them. The V gene's germline CDR1 is KGHSH and CDR2 LQKENI. In DNA, the CDR3 is TGTGCCAGCTCACCGACAGGAGATCAGCCCCAGCATTTT. Its translation is CASSPTGDQPQHF.

This chain connects TRBV6-5 to TRBJ1-1; 7 bases line up with TRBD1. CDR1 and CDR2 from the germline V gene are MNHEY and SVGAGI. With 3 bases clipped from V and 4 bases from J, the junction kept 5 bases outside the gene matches. The CDR3 extends over 14 amino acids. CDR3 sequence reads: CASSYSGTATEAFF. The DNA for the CDR3 is TGTGCCAGCAGTTATTCCGGGACAGCCACTGAAGCTTTCTTT.

The rearrangement joins TRBV13 to TRBJ2-5, with 11 bases lining up with TRBD2. The CDR3 length is 14 residues. Germline CDR1 is PRHDT and CDR2 is FYEKMQ (reference sequence). V shed 5 bases, J shed 5 bases, and the junction held 4 bases outside the gene matches. The DNA for the CDR3 is TGTGCCAGCAGCCCCCGACTAGCGGGGGAGACCCAGTACTTC. The encoded protein is CASSPRLAGETQYF.

This clone turned up a few times. The chain recombines TRBV6-2 or TRBV6-3 with TRBJ2-1; D is ambiguous. The CDR3 loop spans 11 amino acids. Germline-derived CDR1 and CDR2 are MNHEY and SVGEGT. Trimming left V 5 bases short and J 6 bases short, with 5 bases between. The CDR3 DNA reads as TGTGCCAGCAGTGAGATCAATGAGCAGTTCTTC. This encodes CASSEINEQFF.